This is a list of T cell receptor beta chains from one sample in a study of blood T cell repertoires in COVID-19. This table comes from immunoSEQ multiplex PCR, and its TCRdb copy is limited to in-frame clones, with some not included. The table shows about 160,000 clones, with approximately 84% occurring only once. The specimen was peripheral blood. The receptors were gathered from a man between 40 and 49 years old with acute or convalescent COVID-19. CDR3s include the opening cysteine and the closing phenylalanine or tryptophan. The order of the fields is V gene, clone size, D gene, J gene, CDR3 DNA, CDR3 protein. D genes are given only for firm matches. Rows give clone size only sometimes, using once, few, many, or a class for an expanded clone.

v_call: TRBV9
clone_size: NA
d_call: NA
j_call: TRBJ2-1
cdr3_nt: TGTGCCAGCAGCGTGACCAGCGGAGGGCCACCACGAGAGCAGTTCTTC
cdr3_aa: CASSVTSGGPPREQFF

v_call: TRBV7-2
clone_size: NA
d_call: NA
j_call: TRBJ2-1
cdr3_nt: TGTGCCAGCACCTCCCACTTTACCTACAATGAGCAGTTCTTC
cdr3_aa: CASTSHFTYNEQFF

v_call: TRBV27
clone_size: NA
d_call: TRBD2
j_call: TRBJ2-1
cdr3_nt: TGTGCCAGCAGTTTAAACCAGCGGGGGGTGGCTAATGAGCAGTTCTTC
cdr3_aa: CASSLNQRGVANEQFF

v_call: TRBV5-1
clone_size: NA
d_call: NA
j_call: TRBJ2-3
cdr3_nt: TGCGCCAGCAGCTCCGATATCGGAGTCTCAGGGGCAGATACGCAGTATTTT
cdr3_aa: CASSSDIGVSGADTQYF

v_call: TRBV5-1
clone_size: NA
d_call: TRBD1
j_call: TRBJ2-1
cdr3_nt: TGCGCCAGCAGCTCAGACAGGGTGGGGAATGAGCAGTTCTTC
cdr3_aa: CASSSDRVGNEQFF

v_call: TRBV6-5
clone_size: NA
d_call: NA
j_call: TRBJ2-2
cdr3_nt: TGTGCCAGCTCGGGTGACACCGGGGAGCTGTTTTTT
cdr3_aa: CASSGDTGELFF

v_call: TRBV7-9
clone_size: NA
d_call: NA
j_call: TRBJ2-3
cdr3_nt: TGTGCCAGCAGCTTGGGGGGGCAGCTCACAGATACGCAGTATTTT
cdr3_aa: CASSLGGQLTDTQYF

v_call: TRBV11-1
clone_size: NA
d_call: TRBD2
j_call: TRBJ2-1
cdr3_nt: TGTGCCAGCACCGGAGCGGGGGCCCCAACGAATGGAGGGGTCTTC
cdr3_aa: CASTGAGAPTNGGVF

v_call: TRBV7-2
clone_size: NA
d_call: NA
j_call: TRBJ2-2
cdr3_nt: TGTGCCAGCAGCTTATCCTGGAACACCGGGGAGCTGTTTTTT
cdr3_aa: CASSLSWNTGELFF

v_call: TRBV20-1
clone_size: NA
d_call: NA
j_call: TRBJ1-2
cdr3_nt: TGCAGTGCTTCGTTTTATGGCTACACCTTC
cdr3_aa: CSASFYGYTF

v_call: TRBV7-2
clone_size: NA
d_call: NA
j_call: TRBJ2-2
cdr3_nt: TGTGCCAGCAGCACGCAGGACAAGAACACCGGGGAGCTGTTTTTT
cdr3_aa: CASSTQDKNTGELFF

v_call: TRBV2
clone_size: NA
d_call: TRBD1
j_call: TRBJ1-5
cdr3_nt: TGTGCCAGCAGTACCGGGACAGGGAATCAGCCCCAGCATTTT
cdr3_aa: CASSTGTGNQPQHF

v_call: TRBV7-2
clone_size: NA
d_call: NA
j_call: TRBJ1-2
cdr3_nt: TGTGCCAGCAGCTTATCGGCTGGACAGAGGTATGGCTACACCTTC
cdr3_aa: CASSLSAGQRYGYTF

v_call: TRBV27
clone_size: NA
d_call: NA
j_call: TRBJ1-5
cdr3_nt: TGTGCCAGCAGTAAACAACAGGGTCGGAATCAGCCCCAGCATTTT
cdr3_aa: CASSKQQGRNQPQHF

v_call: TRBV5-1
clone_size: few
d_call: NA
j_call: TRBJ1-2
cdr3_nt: TGCGCCAGTTCGGACAGCACCTATGGCTACACCTTC
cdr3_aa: CASSDSTYGYTF

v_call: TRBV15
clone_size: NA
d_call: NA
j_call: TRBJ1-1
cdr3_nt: TGTGCCACCAGCAGAGATACAGCCACTGAAGCTTTCTTT
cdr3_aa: CATSRDTATEAFF

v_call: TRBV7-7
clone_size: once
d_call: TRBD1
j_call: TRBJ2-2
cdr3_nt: TGTGCTAGCAGCCTCGCAGGGGGCGCGGGCACCGGGGAGCTGTTTTTT
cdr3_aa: CASSLAGGAGTGELFF

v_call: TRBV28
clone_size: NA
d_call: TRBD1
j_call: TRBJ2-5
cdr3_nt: TGTGCCAGCACTGAGACAGGGGCAGGCGAGACCCAGTACTTC
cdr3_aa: CASTETGAGETQYF

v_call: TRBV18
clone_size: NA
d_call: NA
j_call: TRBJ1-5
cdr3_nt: TGTGCCAGCTCACCCGCGGGCAGGGGCGGGAATCAGCCCCAGCATTTT
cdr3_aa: CASSPAGRGGNQPQHF

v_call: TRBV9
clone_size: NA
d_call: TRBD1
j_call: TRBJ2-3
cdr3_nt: TGTGCCAGCAGCCCCGAAGGGGGGACAGGGGGCGCGACAGATACGCAGTATTTT
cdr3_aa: CASSPEGGTGGATDTQYF

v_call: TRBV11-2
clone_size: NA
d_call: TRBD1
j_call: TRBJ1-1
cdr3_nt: TGTGCCAGCAGCATGGTCAGGACAGGGAACACTGAAGCTTTCTTT
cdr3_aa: CASSMVRTGNTEAFF

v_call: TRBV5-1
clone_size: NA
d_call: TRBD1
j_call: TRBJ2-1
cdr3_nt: TGCGCCAGCAGCCCGACAGGGGGGAATGAGCAGTTCTTC
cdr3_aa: CASSPTGGNEQFF

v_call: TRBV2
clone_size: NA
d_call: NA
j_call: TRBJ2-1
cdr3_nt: TGTGCCAGCAGTGAACTGGGGGCTACCTACAATGAGCAGTTCTTC
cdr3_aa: CASSELGATYNEQFF

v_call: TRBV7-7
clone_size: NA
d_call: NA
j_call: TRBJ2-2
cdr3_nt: TGTGCCAGCAGCTTAAGACTGGCCGGGGAGCTGTTTTTT
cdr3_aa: CASSLRLAGELFF

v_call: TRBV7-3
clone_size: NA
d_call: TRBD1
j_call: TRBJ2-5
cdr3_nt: TGTGCCAGCAGCAAGGGACAGGGGGAGACCCAGTACTTC
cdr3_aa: CASSKGQGETQYF

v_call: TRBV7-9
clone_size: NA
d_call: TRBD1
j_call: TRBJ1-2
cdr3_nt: TGTGCCAGCAGCTTAGATGGGACAGGGTCAGGGTATGGCTACACCTTC
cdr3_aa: CASSLDGTGSGYGYTF

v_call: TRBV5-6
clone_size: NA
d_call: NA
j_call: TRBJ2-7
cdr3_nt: TGTGCCAGCAGCTTGGTACCCGGGACCTACGAGCAGTACTTC
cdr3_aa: CASSLVPGTYEQYF

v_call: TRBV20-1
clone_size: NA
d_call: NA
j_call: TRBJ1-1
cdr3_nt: TGCAGTGCTACTGACCATACGGCGGCTGAAGCTTTCTTT
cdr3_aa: CSATDHTAAEAFF

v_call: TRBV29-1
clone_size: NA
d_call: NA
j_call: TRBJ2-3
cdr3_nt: TGCAGCGTTCGTTTCGGGGAGGATACGCAGTATTTT
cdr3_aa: CSVRFGEDTQYF

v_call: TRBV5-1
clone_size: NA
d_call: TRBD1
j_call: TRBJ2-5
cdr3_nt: TGCGCCAGCAGCCCGAGCCGGACAGGGGAGGGAGAGACCCAGTACTTC
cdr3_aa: CASSPSRTGEGETQYF

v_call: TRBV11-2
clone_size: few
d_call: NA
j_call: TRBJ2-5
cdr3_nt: TGTGCCAGCAGCTCCGGGGGTTGGCTGGGGGAGACCCAGTACTTC
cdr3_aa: CASSSGGWLGETQYF

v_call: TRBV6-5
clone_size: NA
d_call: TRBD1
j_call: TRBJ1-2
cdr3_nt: TGTGCCAGCAGGCCGGGACAGGGGGCAAGGGGCTACACCTTC
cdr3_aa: CASRPGQGARGYTF

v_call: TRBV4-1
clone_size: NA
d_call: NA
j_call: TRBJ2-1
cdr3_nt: TGCGCCAGCAGCCATGATCCGGGACAAAGCTCCTACAATGAGCAGTTCTTC
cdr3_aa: CASSHDPGQSSYNEQFF

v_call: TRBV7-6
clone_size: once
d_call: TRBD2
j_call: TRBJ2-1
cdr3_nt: TGTGCCAGCAGCCCCCCTAGGACTAGCGGGTTATACAATGAGCAGTTCTTC
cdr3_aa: CASSPPRTSGLYNEQFF

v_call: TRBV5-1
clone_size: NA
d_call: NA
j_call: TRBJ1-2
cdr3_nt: TGCGCCAGCAGCGCCGCCGGGGACATCTATGGCTACACCTTC
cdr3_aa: CASSAAGDIYGYTF

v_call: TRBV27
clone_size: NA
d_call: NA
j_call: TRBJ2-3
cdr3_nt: TGTGCCAGCAGTTTATTACCAGGGAGCACAGATACGCAGTATTTT
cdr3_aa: CASSLLPGSTDTQYF

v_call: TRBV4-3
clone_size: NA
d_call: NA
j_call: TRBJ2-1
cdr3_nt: TGCGCCAGCAGCGCATTCAGGGGCGGTGAGCAGTTCTTC
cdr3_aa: CASSAFRGGEQFF

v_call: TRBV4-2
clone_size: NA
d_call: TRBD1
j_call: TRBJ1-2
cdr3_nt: TGTGCCAGCAGCCAAGGGGACAGCGCTGTGATCTATGGCTACACCTTC
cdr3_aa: CASSQGDSAVIYGYTF

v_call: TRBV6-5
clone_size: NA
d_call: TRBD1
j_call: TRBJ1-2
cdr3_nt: TGTGCCAGCAGTAGGACAGGCAACTATGGCTACACCTTC
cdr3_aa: CASSRTGNYGYTF

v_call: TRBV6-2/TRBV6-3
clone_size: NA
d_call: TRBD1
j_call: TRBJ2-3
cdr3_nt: TGTGCCAGCAGTTCCCCTGACAGGGGCACAGATACGCAGTATTTT
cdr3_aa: CASSSPDRGTDTQYF

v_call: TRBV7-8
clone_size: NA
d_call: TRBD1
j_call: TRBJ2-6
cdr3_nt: TGTGCCAGCAGCACGGACAGGCTAGGAGGGGCCAACGTCCTGACTTTC
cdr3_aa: CASSTDRLGGANVLTF

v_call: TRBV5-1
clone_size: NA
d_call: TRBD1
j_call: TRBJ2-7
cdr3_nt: TGCGCCAGCAGCCCCGACCCGGGACAGTCCTACGAGCAGTACTTC
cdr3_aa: CASSPDPGQSYEQYF

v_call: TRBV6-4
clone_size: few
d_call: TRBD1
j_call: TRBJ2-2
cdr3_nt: TGTGCCAGCAGTGATGGGACAGGGGAAACCGGGGAGCTGTTTTTT
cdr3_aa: CASSDGTGETGELFF

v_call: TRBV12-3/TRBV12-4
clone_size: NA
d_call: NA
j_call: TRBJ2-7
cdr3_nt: TGTGCCAGCAGTTCCTCAGGGATCGGGCAGTACTTC
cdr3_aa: CASSSSGIGQYF

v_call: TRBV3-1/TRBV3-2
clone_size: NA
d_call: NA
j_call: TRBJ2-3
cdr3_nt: TGTGCCAGCAGCCAAGTCGCACAGCAGGGCACAGATACGCAGTATTTT
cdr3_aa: CASSQVAQQGTDTQYF

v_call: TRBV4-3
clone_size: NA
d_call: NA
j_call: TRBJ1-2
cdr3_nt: TGCGCCAGCAGCCAAGTAACGGGACAAATAAATAAGAACTATGGCTACACCTTC
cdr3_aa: CASSQVTGQINKNYGYTF

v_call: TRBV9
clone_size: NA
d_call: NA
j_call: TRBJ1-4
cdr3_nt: TGTGCCAGCAGCGCCGGCAGGGGCAATGAAAAACTGTTTTTT
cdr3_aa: CASSAGRGNEKLFF

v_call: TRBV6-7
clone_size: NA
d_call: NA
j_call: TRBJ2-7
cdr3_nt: TGTGCCAGCAGTTACCCCCGACACCAATACTCCTACGAGCAGTACTTC
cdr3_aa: CASSYPRHQYSYEQYF

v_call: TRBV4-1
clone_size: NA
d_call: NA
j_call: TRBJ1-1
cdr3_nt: TGCGCCAGCACCCCACAGACAGCGACGAACACTGAAGCTTTCTTT
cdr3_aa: CASTPQTATNTEAFF

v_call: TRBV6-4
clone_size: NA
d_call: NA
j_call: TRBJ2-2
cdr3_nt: TGTGCCAGCGGGGTACAGGGAGGGAGCACCGGGGAGCTGTTTTTT
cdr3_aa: CASGVQGGSTGELFF

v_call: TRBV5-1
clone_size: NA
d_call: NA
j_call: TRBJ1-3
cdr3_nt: TGCGCCAGCAGCTCAGGGTCCTCTGGAAACACCATATATTTT
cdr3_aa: CASSSGSSGNTIYF

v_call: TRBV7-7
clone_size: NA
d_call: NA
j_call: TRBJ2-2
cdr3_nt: TGTGCTACTCTCCCCGGGGAGCTGTTTTTT
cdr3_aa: CATLPGELFF

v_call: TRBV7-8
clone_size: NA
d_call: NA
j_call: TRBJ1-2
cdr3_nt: TGTGCCAGCAGCTTAGGGACTGGGACATTTGGCTACACCTTC
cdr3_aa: CASSLGTGTFGYTF